This TCR beta chain was identified in a study of patients and donors after allogeneic stem cell transplantation. Trimming removed 3 bases at V and 3 bases at J, with 12 bases between. The CDR3 runs 15 residues. The V gene's germline CDR1 is LGHDT and CDR2 YNNKEL (reference sequence). TCRdb processed the RT-PCR reads anew with MiXCR; each CDR3 protein has one entry. The table has about 150,000 distinct CDR3 sequences, approximately 40% seen once. This clonotype was detected only once. This chain joins TRBV3-1 and TRBJ2-1, with D possibly being TRBD2 (5 bases). The specimen sequenced was blood, either unsorted or a sorted T cell fraction (not recorded which). This receptor was taken from a human donor who was either an allogeneic HSCT recipient or a stem cell or donor lymphocyte infusion donor (not recorded which). It is not recorded whose cells these are; they may come from a transplant donor. In nucleotides, the CDR3 is TGTGCCAGCAGCCATCCCGCCCGGGACTACAATGAGCAGTTCTTC. Encoded protein: CASSHPARDYNEQFF.